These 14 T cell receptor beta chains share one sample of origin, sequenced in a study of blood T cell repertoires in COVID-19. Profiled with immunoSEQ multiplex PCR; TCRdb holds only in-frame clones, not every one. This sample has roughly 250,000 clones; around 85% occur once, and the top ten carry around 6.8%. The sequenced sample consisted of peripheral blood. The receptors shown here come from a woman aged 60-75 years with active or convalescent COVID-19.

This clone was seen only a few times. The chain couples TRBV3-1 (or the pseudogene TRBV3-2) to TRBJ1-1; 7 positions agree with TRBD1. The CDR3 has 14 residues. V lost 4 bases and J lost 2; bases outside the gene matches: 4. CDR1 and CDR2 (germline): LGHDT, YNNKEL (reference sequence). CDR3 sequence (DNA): TGTGCCAGCAGCCCTGACAGGGTAAACACTGAAGCTTTCTTT. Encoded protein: CASSPDRVNTEAFF.

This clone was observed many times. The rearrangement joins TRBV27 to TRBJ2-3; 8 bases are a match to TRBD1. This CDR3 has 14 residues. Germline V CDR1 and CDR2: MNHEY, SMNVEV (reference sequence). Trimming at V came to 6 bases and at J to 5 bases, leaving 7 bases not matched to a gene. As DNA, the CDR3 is TGTGCCAGCAGGGGTGGACAGGGCGGAGATACGCAGTATTTT. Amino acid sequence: CASRGGQGGDTQYF.

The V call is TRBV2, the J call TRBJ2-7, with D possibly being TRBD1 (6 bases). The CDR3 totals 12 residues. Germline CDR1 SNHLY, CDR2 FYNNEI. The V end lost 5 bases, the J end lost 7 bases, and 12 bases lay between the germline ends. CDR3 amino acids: CASSYRVSEQYV. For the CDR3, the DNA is TGTGCCAGCAGTTACAGGGTTTCAGAGCAGTACGTC.

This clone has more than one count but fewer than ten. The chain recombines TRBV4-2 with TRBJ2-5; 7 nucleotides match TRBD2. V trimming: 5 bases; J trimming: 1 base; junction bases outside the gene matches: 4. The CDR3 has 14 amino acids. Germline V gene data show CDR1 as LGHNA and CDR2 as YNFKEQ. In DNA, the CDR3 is TGTGCCAGCAGCGGGAGGGGTGCCCAAGAGACCCAGTACTTC. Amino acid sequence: CASSGRGAQETQYF.

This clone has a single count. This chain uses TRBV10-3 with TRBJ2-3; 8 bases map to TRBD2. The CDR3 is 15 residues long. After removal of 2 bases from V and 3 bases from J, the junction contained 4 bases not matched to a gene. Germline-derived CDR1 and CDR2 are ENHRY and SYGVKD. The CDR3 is CAISEAGGATDTQYF. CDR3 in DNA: TGTGCCATCAGTGAGGCGGGGGGTGCGACAGATACGCAGTATTTT.

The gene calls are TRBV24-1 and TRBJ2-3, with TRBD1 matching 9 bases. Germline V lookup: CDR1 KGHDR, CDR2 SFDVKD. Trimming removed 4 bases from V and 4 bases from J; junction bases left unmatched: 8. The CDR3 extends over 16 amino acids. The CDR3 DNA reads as TGTGCCACCAGTGACCCGGGACAGGGCGGCGCAGATACGCAGTATTTT. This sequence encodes CATSDPGQGGADTQYF.

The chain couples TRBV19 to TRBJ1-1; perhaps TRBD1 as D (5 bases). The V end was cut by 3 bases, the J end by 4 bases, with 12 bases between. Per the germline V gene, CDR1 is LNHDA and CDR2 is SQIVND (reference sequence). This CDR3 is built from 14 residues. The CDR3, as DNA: TGTGCCAGTAGTATTAGCAGGGCATTCACTGAAGCTTTCTTT. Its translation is CASSISRAFTEAFF. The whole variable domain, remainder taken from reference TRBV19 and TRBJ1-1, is DGGITQSPKYLFRKEGQNVTLSCEQNLNHDAMYWYRQDPGQGLRLIYYSQIVNDFQKGDIAEGYSVSREKKESFPLTVTSAQKNPTAFYLCASSISRAFTEAFFGQGTRLTVV.

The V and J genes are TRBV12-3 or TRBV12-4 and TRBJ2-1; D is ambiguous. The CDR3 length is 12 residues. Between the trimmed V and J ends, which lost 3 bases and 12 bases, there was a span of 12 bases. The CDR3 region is CASSFPPRGQFF. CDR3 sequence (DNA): TGTGCCAGCAGTTTTCCCCCCCGAGGGCAGTTCTTC.

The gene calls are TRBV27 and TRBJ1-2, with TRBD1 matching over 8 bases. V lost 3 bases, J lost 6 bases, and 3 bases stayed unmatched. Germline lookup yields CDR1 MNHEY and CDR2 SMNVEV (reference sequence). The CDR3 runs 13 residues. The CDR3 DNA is TGTGCCAGCAGTTTGAGACAGGGGAATGGCTACACCTTC. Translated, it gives CASSLRQGNGYTF.

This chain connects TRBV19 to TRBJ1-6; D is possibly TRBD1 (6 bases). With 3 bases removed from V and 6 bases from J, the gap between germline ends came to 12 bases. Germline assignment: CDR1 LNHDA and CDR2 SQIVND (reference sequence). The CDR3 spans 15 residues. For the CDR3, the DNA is TGTGCCAGTAGTATGTCGGTCAGGGGTAATTCACCCCTCCACTTT. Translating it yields CASSMSVRGNSPLHF.

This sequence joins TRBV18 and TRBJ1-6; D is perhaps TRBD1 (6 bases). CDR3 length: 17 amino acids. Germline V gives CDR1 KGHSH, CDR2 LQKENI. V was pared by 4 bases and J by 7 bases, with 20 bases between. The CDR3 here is CASSLHTVGDTNSPLHF. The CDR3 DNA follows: TGTGCCAGCTCACTCCACACAGTGGGGGACACGAATTCACCCCTCCACTTT.

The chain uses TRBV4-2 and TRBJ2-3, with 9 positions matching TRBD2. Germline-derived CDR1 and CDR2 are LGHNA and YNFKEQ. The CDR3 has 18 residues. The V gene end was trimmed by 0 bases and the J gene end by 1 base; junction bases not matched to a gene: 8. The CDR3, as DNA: TGTGCCAGCAGCCAAGAAAGGGAGCGGGGGGTCGGCACAGATACGCAGTATTTT. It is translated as CASSQERERGVGTDTQYF.

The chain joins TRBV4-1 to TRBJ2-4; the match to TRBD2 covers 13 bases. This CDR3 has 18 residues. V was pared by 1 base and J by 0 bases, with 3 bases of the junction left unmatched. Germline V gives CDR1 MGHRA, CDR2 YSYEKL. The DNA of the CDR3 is TGCGCCAGCAGCCAAGGACTAGCGGGGGGCCTAGCCAAAAACATTCAGTACTTC. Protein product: CASSQGLAGGLAKNIQYF.

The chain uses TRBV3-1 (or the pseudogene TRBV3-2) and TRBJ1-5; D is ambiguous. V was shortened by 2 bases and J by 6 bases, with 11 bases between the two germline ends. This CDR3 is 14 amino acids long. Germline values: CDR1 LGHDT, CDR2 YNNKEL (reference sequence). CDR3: CASSQNFRGQPQHF. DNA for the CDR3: TGTGCCAGCAGCCAAAACTTTCGGGGTCAGCCCCAGCATTTT.